This entry lists 10 T cell receptor beta chains sequenced from one sample in a study of control samples from healthy donors and cancer patients. Libraries were prepared by immunoSEQ multiplex PCR; TCRdb keeps only in-frame clonotypes and omits some of them. Of about 110,000 clones listed, just over 90% were seen once; the top ten hold around 7.6%. Sequences were obtained from blood. All receptors derive from a woman between 18 and 29 years old in good health.

The chain carries TRBV29-1 and TRBJ2-7; 7 bases align to TRBD2. Looked up from germline, CDR1 is SQVTM and CDR2 is ANQGSEA. This CDR3 comprises 14 residues. The V segment lost 6 bases and the J segment 0 bases; nucleotides outside the gene matches: 8. CDR3 nucleotide sequence: TGCAGCGTCGCCGTTCGGGACTACTCCTACGAGCAGTACTTC. Residues: CSVAVRDYSYEQYF.

The DNA for the CDR3 is TGTGCCAGCAGCCACCTAGTAGGGGGGCGAAACAATGAGCAGTTCTTC. Residues: CASSHLVGGRNNEQFF. The chain couples TRBV3-1 (or the pseudogene TRBV3-2) to TRBJ2-1, with D tentatively TRBD1 or TRBD2 (6 bases each). This CDR3 is 16 amino acids long. The germline V gene encodes CDR1 LGHDT and CDR2 YNNKEL (reference sequence). Trimming removed 3 bases at V and 5 bases at J, with 17 bases between.

The chain recombines TRBV11-2 with TRBJ2-6; D might be TRBD2 (6 bases). Germline V gene data show CDR1 as SGHAT and CDR2 as FQNNGV. The CDR3 loop spans 20 amino acids. The ends were cut back, 0 bases at V and 2 bases at J, with 20 bases in the middle. CDR3 DNA: TGTGCCAGCAGCTTAGATACGGTTGGACTAAGCCTTGCTGGGGCCAACGTCCTGACTTTC. Its translation is CASSLDTVGLSLAGANVLTF. Based on the CDR3 plus reference TRBV11-2 and TRBJ2-6, the full variable domain is EAGVAQSPRYKIIEKRQSVAFWCNPISGHATLYWYQQILGQGPKLLIQFQNNGVVDDSQLPKDRFSAERLKGVDSTLKIQPAKLEDSAVYLCASSLDTVGLSLAGANVLTFGAGSRLTVL.

The chain couples TRBV29-1 to TRBJ1-2; no clear D. Germline V gives CDR1 SQVTM, CDR2 ANQGSEA. V was pared by 2 bases and J by 0 bases, with 13 bases between. The CDR3 runs 15 residues. CDR3 residues: CSVEMRPATNYGYTF. The CDR3 coding sequence is TGCAGCGTTGAAATGAGGCCAGCGACTAACTATGGCTACACCTTC.

The CDR3 sequence is CASSFLGPIGEKLFF. For the CDR3, the DNA is TGTGCCAGCAGCTTCCTGGGACCGATAGGTGAAAAACTGTTTTTT. The chain has TRBV7-9 and TRBJ1-4, with D maybe TRBD1 (5 bases). The germline V gene encodes CDR1 SEHNR and CDR2 FQNEAQ (reference sequence). Trimming stripped 3 bases from V and 7 bases from J, with 15 bases between. This CDR3 has 15 residues. Full variable domain (rest looked up from reference TRBV7-9 and TRBJ1-4): DTGVSQNPRHKITKRGQNVTFRCDPISEHNRLYWYRQTLGQGPEFLTYFQNEAQLEKSRLLSDRFSAERPKGSFSTLEIQRTEQGDSAMYLCASSFLGPIGEKLFFGSGTQLSVL.

The J gene is TRBJ1-1, the V gene TRBV4-1, with D hard to call. The CDR3 is 13 residues long. The germline gives CDR1 MGHRA, CDR2 YSYEKL. Trimming removed 0 bases from V and 8 bases from J, with 10 bases in between. The CDR3 sequence is CASSQEFEDEAFF. DNA of the CDR3: TGCGCCAGCAGCCAAGAATTCGAGGACGAAGCTTTCTTT.

The chain carries TRBV6-5 and TRBJ1-2; tentatively, D is TRBD1 (6 bases). Trimming took off 2 bases at V and 5 bases at J, with 12 bases between the two ends. CDR1 is MNHEY and CDR2 is SVGAGI in the germline V gene. The CDR3 is made up of 14 amino acids. CDR3 in DNA: TGTGCCAGCAGTTACGAACAGGGATCTTATGGCTACACCTTC. Protein product: CASSYEQGSYGYTF.

As regards this clone: One junction end does not reproduce the germline sequence, and a read error may be involved. This sequence joins TRBV6-2 or TRBV6-3 and TRBJ2-5; D perhaps matches TRBD2 (5 bases). The CDR3 is 12 residues long. Germline CDR1 and CDR2: MNHEY and SVGEGT. CDR3 protein: CASSSVGSPANF. DNA of the CDR3: TGTGCCAGCAGTTCCGTAGGGAGCCCAGCTAACTTC.

The rearrangement joins TRBV28 to TRBJ1-1, with 10 bases fitting TRBD1. V dropped 6 bases and J dropped 3; count of bases not matched to a gene: 10. CDR3 length equals 16 residues. Germline CDR1 is MDHEN and CDR2 is SYDVKM. CDR3 sequence: CASSIPGQGPYTEAFF. The CDR3, as DNA: TGTGCCAGCAGCATACCGGGACAGGGGCCGTACACTGAAGCTTTCTTT.

This rearrangement joins TRBV15 to TRBJ2-5; the D is unclear. The CDR3 spans 19 residues. V lost 0 bases, J lost 0 bases, and 20 bases lay in between. CDR1 and CDR2 from the germline V gene are LNHNV and YYDKDF (reference sequence). The CDR3 DNA reads as TGTGCCACCAGCAGAGATTCTGACCTGATGGCAGCTTACCAAGAGACCCAGTACTTC. Translated, it gives CATSRDSDLMAAYQETQYF.